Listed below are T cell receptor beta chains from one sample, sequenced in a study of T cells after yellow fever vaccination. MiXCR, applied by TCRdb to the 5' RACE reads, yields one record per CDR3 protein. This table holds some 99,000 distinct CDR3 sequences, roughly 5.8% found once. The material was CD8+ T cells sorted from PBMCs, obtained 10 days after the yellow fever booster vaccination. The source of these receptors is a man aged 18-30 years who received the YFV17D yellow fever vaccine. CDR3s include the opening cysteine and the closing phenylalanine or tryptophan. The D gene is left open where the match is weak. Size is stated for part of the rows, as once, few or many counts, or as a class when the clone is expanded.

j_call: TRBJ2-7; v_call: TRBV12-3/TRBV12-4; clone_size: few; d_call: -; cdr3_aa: CASSAGRYEQYF; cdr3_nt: TGTGCCAGCAGTGCCGGACGTTACGAGCAGTACTTC
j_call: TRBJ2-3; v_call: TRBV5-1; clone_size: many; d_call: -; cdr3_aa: CASSLRGALDTQYF; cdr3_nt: TGCGCCAGCAGCTTGAGGGGGGCCCTGGATACGCAGTATTTT
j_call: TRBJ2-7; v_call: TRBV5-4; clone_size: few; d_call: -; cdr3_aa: CASSFTGTSYEQYF; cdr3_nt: TGTGCCAGCAGCTTTACCGGGACCAGCTACGAGCAGTACTTC
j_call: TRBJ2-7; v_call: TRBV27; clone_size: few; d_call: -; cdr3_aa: CASSFSVSYEQYF; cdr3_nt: TGTGCCAGCAGTTTTTCAGTCTCCTACGAGCAGTACTTC
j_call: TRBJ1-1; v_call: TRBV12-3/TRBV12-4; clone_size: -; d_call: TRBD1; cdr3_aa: CASTDRAVEAFF; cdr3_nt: TGTGCCAGCACCGACAGGGCCGTCGAAGCTTTCTTT
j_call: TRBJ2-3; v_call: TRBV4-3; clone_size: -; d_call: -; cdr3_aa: CASGTSGDNLGDTQYF; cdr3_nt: TGCGCCAGCGGAACGAGCGGGGACAACCTCGGGGATACGCAGTATTTT
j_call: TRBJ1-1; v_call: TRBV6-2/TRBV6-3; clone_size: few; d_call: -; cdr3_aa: CASKVLVSTNTEAFF; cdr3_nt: TGTGCCAGCAAGGTCCTTGTTTCGACGAACACTGAAGCTTTCTTT
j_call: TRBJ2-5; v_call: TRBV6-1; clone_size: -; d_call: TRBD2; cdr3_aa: CASSETAGGPETQYF; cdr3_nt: TGTGCCAGCAGTGAAACGGCGGGGGGGCCTGAGACCCAGTACTTC
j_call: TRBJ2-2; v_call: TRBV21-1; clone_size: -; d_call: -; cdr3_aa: CASSKEGNRLRTPGSCFF; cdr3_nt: -
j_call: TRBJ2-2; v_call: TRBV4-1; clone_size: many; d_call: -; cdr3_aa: CASRHPGEAGELFF; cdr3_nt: TGCGCCAGCAGACATCCCGGGGAGGCCGGGGAGCTGTTTTTT
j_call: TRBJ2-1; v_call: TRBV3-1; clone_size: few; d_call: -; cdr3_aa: CASSHLVGNEQFF; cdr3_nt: TGTGCCAGCAGCCACTTAGTCGGCAATGAGCAGTTCTTC
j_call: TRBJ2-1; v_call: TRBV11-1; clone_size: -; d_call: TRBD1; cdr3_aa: CASSPETGGIYNEQFF; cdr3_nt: TGTGCCAGCAGCCCTGAGACAGGGGGCATTTACAATGAGCAGTTCTTC
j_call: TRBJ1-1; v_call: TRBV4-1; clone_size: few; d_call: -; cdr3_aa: CASSQDIGTNTEAFF; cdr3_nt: TGCGCCAGCAGCCAAGATATAGGGACGAACACTGAAGCTTTCTTT
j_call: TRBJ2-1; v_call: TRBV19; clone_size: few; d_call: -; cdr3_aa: CASSIIGTDEQFF; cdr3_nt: TGTGCCAGTAGTATTATAGGGACGGATGAGCAGTTCTTC
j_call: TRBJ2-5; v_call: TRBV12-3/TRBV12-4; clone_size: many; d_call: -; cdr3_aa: CASSGETQYF; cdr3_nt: TGTGCCAGCAGTGGGGAGACCCAGTACTTC
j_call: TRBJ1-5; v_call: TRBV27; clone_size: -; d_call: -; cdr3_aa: CASSFLGGENQPQHF; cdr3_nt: TGTGCCAGCAGTTTCTTGGGGGGAGAGAATCAGCCCCAGCATTTT
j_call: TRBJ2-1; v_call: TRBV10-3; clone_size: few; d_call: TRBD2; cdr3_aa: CAISSGGAHYNEQFF; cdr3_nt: TGTGCCATCAGTTCCGGGGGGGCGCATTACAATGAGCAGTTCTTC
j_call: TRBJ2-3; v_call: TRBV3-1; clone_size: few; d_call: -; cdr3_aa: CASSLGKSFSTDTQYF; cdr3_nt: TGTGCCAGCAGCCTAGGAAAGTCCTTTAGCACAGATACGCAGTATTTT
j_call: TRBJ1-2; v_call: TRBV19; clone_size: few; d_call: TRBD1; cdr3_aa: CASSRGQGLSYGYTF; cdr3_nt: TGTGCCAGTAGTAGAGGACAGGGACTCTCCTATGGCTACACCTTC
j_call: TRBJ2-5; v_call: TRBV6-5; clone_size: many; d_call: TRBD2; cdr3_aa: CASSWVSGAGETQYF; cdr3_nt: TGTGCCAGCAGTTGGGTTAGCGGGGCGGGAGAGACCCAGTACTTC
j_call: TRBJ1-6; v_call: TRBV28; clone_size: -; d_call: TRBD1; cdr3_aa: CASSWTGTNSPLHF; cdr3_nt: TGTGCCAGCAGTTGGACAGGGACTAATTCACCCCTCCACTTT
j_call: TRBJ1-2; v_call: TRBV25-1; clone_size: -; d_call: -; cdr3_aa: CASTTGNYGYTF; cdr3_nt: TGTGCCAGCACCACAGGGAACTATGGCTACACCTTC
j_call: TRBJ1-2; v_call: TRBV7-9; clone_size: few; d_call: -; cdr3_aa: CASSPSGQSTTNYGYTF; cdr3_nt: TGTGCCAGCAGCCCCAGTGGGCAGAGCACCACTAACTATGGCTACACCTTC
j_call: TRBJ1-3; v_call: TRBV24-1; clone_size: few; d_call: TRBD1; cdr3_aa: CATGGDSGNTIYF; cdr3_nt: TGTGCCACCGGGGGGGACAGCGGAAACACCATATATTTT
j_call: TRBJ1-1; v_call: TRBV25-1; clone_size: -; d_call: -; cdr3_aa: CASKERGVEQEAFF; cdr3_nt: TGTGCCAGCAAAGAGAGGGGAGTGGAGCAAGAAGCTTTCTTT
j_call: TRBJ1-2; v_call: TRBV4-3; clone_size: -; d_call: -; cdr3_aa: CASSQVVRVSSYGYTF; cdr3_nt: TGCGCCAGCAGCCAAGTTGTTAGGGTATCGAGCTATGGCTACACCTTC
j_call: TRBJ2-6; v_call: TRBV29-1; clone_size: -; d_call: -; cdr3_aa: CSVDRLSSGANVLTF; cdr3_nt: TGCAGCGTTGACAGGCTGAGCTCTGGGGCCAACGTCCTGACTTTC
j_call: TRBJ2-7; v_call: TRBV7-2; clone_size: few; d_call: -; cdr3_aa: CASSFTNFYEQYF; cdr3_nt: TGTGCCAGCAGCTTTACCAACTTCTACGAGCAGTACTTC
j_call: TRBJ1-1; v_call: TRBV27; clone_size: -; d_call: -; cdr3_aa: CASSFWPGSMNTEAFF; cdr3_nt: TGTGCCAGCAGTTTCTGGCCAGGGTCCATGAACACTGAAGCTTTCTTT
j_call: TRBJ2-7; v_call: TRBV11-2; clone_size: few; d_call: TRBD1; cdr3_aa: CASSYRTGFPSYEQYF; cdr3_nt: TGTGCCAGCAGCTACAGGACAGGGTTCCCCTCCTACGAGCAGTACTTC